The present T cell receptor beta chain was sequenced within a study of shared clonotypes between healthy human individuals. Study background: Contributing individuals were two females and three males aged 18 to 49. Study-level results: Among donors, the sharing of clonotypes was expected to be influenced by sequencing depth.

The assay used deep level. The quantity of DNA used in unsorted PBMC replicate PCRs was approximately 270 ng, corresponding to around 32,000 T cell genomes. This table comes from immunoSEQ multiplex PCR, and its TCRdb copy is limited to in-frame clones, with some not included. The sample includes under 600,000 clones, around three quarters seen only once; the top ten take approximately 12%. In regard to this clone: Its matching antigen is unknown.

Per germline, CDR1 MNHEY and CDR2 SMNVEV (reference sequence). The CDR3 runs to 13 residues. The V end lost 10 bases, the J end lost 5 bases, and 17 bases lay between the germline ends. This TCR was sampled from a woman aged 40 to 50 in good health. Some clones in this sample may be carry-over from other donors' samples. This chain links TRBV27 with TRBJ1-1; maybe TRBD1 (5 bases). Sequencing was carried out using PBMCs. This CDR3 is CATRQNVGTEAFF. CDR3 DNA: TGTGCCACCAGACAGAACGTCGGGACTGAAGCTTTCTTT.